The next 23 T cell receptor beta chains were all read from a single sample in a study of T cell repertoires in cytomegalovirus infection. A single record per CDR3 protein comes from TCRdb applying MiXCR to the reads. The sample contains 340,000 or so distinct CDR3 sequences, 20% to 25% of which appear only once. These TCRs are of unknown antigen specificity. Sequencing was performed on cultured PBMCs, taken from culture after CMV antigen stimulation. All receptors derive from a human donor in good health (CMV status not recorded). Some clones in this sample may be carry-over from other donors' samples.

The J gene is TRBJ2-1, the V gene TRBV11-1, with a possible D match to TRBD2 (5 bases). Germline CDR1 reads SGHAT; CDR2 reads FQDESV (reference sequence). This CDR3 spans 15 amino acids. Trimming stripped 4 bases from V and 0 bases from J, with 10 bases between. CDR3 nucleotide sequence: TGTGCCAGCAGCTCGGACTTGAGCTCCTACAATGAGCAGTTCTTC. As protein: CASSSDLSSYNEQFF.

This clonotype showed up just a few times. V gene TRBV4-3 combines with J gene TRBJ2-5; D not certain. Trimming stripped 1 base from V and 3 bases from J, with 6 bases between. CDR3 size: 13 residues. The germline V gene has CDR1 LGHNA and CDR2 YSLEER. CDR3: CASSQVAKETQYF. The CDR3 coding sequence is TGCGCCAGCAGCCAAGTCGCTAAAGAGACCCAGTACTTC.

This clonotype was found many times. The chain carries TRBV7-8 and TRBJ2-7; a possible D gene is TRBD2 (6 bases). This CDR3 contains 14 residues. Germline loops: CDR1 SGHVS, CDR2 FQNEAQ. V was pared by 8 bases and J by 2 bases, with 16 bases between. The CDR3 sequence: CASGKGTFPYEQYV. DNA of the CDR3: TGTGCCAGCGGCAAGGGGACTTTCCCCTACGAGCAGTACGTC.

The chain carries TRBV20-1 and TRBJ2-1; 10 nucleotides align to TRBD2. This CDR3 is built from 15 residues. The germline CDR1 and CDR2 sequences are DFQATT and SNEGSKA (reference sequence). V was clipped by 5 bases and J by 12 bases; unmatched bases: 16. CDR3 protein: CSAAETSGATMVQFF. The CDR3 nucleotides read TGCAGTGCTGCAGAAACTAGCGGGGCTACAATGGTGCAGTTCTTC.

The V gene is TRBV15, the J gene TRBJ1-2, with 8 bases aligning to TRBD1. The V gene's germline CDR1 is LNHNV and CDR2 YYDKDF (reference sequence). With 5 bases clipped from V and 8 bases from J, the junction kept 7 bases outside the gene matches. This CDR3 region has 13 residues. CDR3 region: CATSGRDRTGYTF. CDR3 nucleotides: TGTGCCACCAGCGGCCGGGACAGGACCGGCTACACCTTC.

This sequence joins TRBV7-6 and TRBJ2-2, with a tentative D call TRBD2 (5 bases). Germline V gene sequence: CDR1 SGHVS, CDR2 FNYEAQ. There are 16 residues in the CDR3. Trimming removed 5 bases from V and 6 bases from J, with 19 bases in between. CDR3 loop: CASSPEGVVVSGELFF. The CDR3 DNA follows: TGTGCCAGCAGCCCCGAGGGTGTCGTGGTTTCCGGGGAGCTGTTTTTT. Together with reference TRBV7-6 and TRBJ2-2, the CDR3 gives the full variable domain: GAGVSQSPRYKVTKRGQDVALRCDPISGHVSLYWYRQALGQGPEFLTYFNYEAQQDKSGLPNDRFSAERPEGSISTLTIQRTEQRDSAMYRCASSPEGVVVSGELFFGEGSRLTVL.

This clonotype was seen a handful of times. The V and J genes are TRBV24-1 and TRBJ2-5; 10 bases fit TRBD2. Germline CDR1 is KGHDR and CDR2 is SFDVKD. The CDR3 has 17 amino acids. V trimming: 1 base; J trimming: 7 bases; junction bases outside the gene matches: 11. The CDR3 nucleotides read TGTGCCACCAGTGATTTTCGGACTAGCGGCCAGGGGGGGACCCAGTACTTC. Its protein is CATSDFRTSGQGGTQYF.

This clonotype was counted at least ten times. V is TRBV7-2 and J is TRBJ2-5; D gene uncertain. The CDR3 extends over 13 amino acids. Trimming removed 1 base from V and 4 bases from J, with 7 bases in between. The germline gives CDR1 SGHTA, CDR2 FQGNSA. Here the CDR3 DNA reads TGTGCCAGCAGCTTAGGATCGGGAGAGACCCAGTACTTC. This gives the protein CASSLGSGETQYF.

This chain links TRBV7-2 with TRBJ2-5, with TRBD2 identical over 9 bases. The V gene's germline CDR1 is SGHTA and CDR2 FQGNSA. The CDR3 totals 16 residues. The trim removed 5 bases at V and 5 bases at J, leaving 12 bases unmatched. CDR3 DNA: TGTGCCAGCAGCCACCGGGCGGGAGGGCCAGGGGAGACCCAGTACTTC. Protein sequence: CASSHRAGGPGETQYF.

The chain couples TRBV11-2 to TRBJ2-1; 10 nucleotides line up with TRBD1. The germline V gene encodes CDR1 SGHAT and CDR2 FQNNGV. The CDR3 has 15 residues. The trim removed 5 bases at V and 10 bases at J, leaving 11 bases unmatched. The DNA of the CDR3 is TGTGCCAGCAGCCGCAGACAGGGGGCACTGAACGAGCAGTTCTTC. It yields the protein CASSRRQGALNEQFF.

Notes on this clonotype: One junction end disagrees with the germline gene, perhaps due to a read error. The V gene is TRBV4-1, the J gene TRBJ2-7, with D perhaps TRBD2 (6 bases). CDR1 is MGHRA and CDR2 is YSYEKL in the germline V gene. This CDR3 has 16 residues. The CDR3 is CASSQDPGGTPYEQYF. In DNA form, the CDR3 reads TGTGCCAGCAGCCAAGACCCTGGCGGGACCCCCTACGAGCAGTACTTC.

This clonotype was detected a few times. The V call is TRBV5-6, the J call TRBJ1-3; unclear D gene. V lost 4 bases and J lost 1, with 12 bases in between. The CDR3 has 15 amino acids. Germline CDR1 SGHDT, CDR2 YYEEEE. The DNA for the CDR3 is TGTGCCAGCAGCCGCCCCGCAGGTTCTGGAAACACCATATATTTT. Translating it yields CASSRPAGSGNTIYF. Variable domain in full (rest from reference TRBV5-6 and TRBJ1-3): DAGVTQSPTHLIKTRGQQVTLRCSPKSGHDTVSWYQQALGQGPQFIFQYYEEEERQRGNFPDRFSGHQFPNYSSELNVNALLLGDSALYLCASSRPAGSGNTIYFGEGSWLTVV.

In this sample, this clonotype turned up a few times. The CDR3 DNA follows: TGTGCCAGCAGCCCCGGAGCGGTGGTTGAAGCTTTCTTT. It translates to CASSPGAVVEAFF. The chain is built from TRBV7-3 and TRBJ1-1; D gene ambiguous. Germline CDR1 SGHTA, CDR2 FQGTGA. V was cut by 5 bases and J by 7 bases, with 14 bases left in between. This CDR3 contains 13 residues.

The chain joins TRBV7-2 to TRBJ1-5; no reliable D call. The V end was cut by 5 bases, the J end by 6 bases, with 11 bases between. The CDR3 is 13 residues long. CDR1 SGHTA and CDR2 FQGNSA come from the germline V gene. The CDR3 bases are TGTGCCAGCAGCCAGCTGGTGGGTCAGCCCCAGCATTTT. It is translated as CASSQLVGQPQHF. The whole variable domain, filled in from reference TRBV7-2 and TRBJ1-5, reads GAGVSQSPSNKVTEKGKDVELRCDPISGHTALYWYRQSLGQGLEFLIYFQGNSAPDKSGLPSDRFSAERTGGSVSTLTIQRTQQEDSAVYLCASSQLVGQPQHFGDGTRLSIL.

This clonotype was seen repeatedly, ten times or more. The chain employs TRBV7-2 and TRBJ1-5; 7 bases are a match to TRBD1. CDR1 is SGHTA, CDR2 FQGNSA, per germline. The CDR3 consists of 14 residues. V shed 5 bases, J shed 8 bases, and the junction held 9 bases outside the gene matches. For the CDR3, the DNA is TGTGCCAGCAGCCTAACAGGGGTCGGGAAGCCCCAGCATTTT. This gives the protein CASSLTGVGKPQHF. The full variable domain, with the rest looked up from reference TRBV7-2 and TRBJ1-5, is GAGVSQSPSNKVTEKGKDVELRCDPISGHTALYWYRQSLGQGLEFLIYFQGNSAPDKSGLPSDRFSAERTGGSVSTLTIQRTQQEDSAVYLCASSLTGVGKPQHFGDGTRLSIL.

The chain couples TRBV20-1 to TRBJ2-5; the D gene is possibly TRBD2 (6 bases). V lost 3 bases and J 5 bases, leaving 19 bases between the germline ends. Germline V gene data show CDR1 as DFQATT and CDR2 as SNEGSKA (reference sequence). The CDR3 covers 15 residues. CDR3 nucleotide sequence: TGCAGTGCTAGTCTCCAGCGGGCAGGAGGGGAGACCCAGTACTTC. Residues: CSASLQRAGGETQYF.

This clonotype was seen only a few times. This chain joins TRBV28 and TRBJ1-2, with TRBD1 as a possible D gene (5 bases). Germline assignment: CDR1 MDHEN and CDR2 SYDVKM. This CDR3 is built from 13 residues. With 7 bases removed from V and 8 bases from J, the gap between germline ends came to 17 bases. The CDR3 loop reads CASTDGHRRGYTF. CDR3 DNA sequence: TGTGCCAGCACCGACGGGCACAGGCGGGGCTACACCTTC.

The CDR3: CASTAGGNEQYF. The CDR3 DNA sequence: TGTGCCAGCACTGCAGGGGGCAACGAGCAGTACTTC. The chain has TRBV2 and TRBJ2-7; 8 nucleotides agree with TRBD1. The CDR3 loop spans 12 amino acids. V lost 7 bases, J lost 5 bases, and 4 bases stayed unmatched. The germline gives CDR1 SNHLY, CDR2 FYNNEI.

The chain is built from TRBV4-1 and TRBJ1-5; D remains ambiguous. The CDR3 extends over 16 amino acids. CDR1 is MGHRA, CDR2 YSYEKL, per germline. Trimming removed 1 base from V and 7 bases from J, with 17 bases in between. The CDR3 sequence: CASSQAWSGYGQPQHF. As DNA, the CDR3 is TGCGCCAGCAGCCAAGCCTGGTCGGGTTATGGGCAGCCCCAGCATTTT.

This clonotype showed up many times. The chain joins TRBV12-3 or TRBV12-4 to TRBJ2-1, with D uncertain. The V end lost 3 bases, the J end lost 1 base, and 7 bases lay between the germline ends. The CDR3 contains 14 residues. The CDR3 DNA reads TGTGCCAGCAGTTTCTTCGGGTCCTACAATGAGCAGTTCTTC. Encoded protein: CASSFFGSYNEQFF.

V is TRBV20-1 and J is TRBJ2-5; D not certain. The ends were cut back, 2 bases at V and 1 base at J, with 8 bases in the middle. The germline V gene encodes CDR1 DFQATT and CDR2 SNEGSKA (reference sequence). The CDR3 extends over 13 amino acids. The DNA of the CDR3 is TGCAGTGCTAGACGGCACCTCCAAGAGACCCAGTACTTC. This encodes CSARRHLQETQYF.

The sample holds a few counts of this clonotype. The J gene is TRBJ2-1, the V gene TRBV6-5, with D hard to call. Trimming cost V 2 bases and J 7 bases, with 18 bases left between them. Germline assignment: CDR1 MNHEY and CDR2 SVGAGI. This CDR3 comprises 16 residues. The chain's CDR3 is CASSYRVIARVNEQFF. CDR3 bases: TGTGCCAGCAGTTACCGGGTGATAGCTAGGGTGAATGAGCAGTTCTTC.

J is TRBJ1-1 and V is TRBV19, with D uncertain. Germline assignment: CDR1 LNHDA and CDR2 SQIVND (reference sequence). The V end lost 0 bases, the J end lost 0 bases, and 14 bases lay between the germline ends. This CDR3 has 17 residues. The CDR3 DNA reads TGTGCCAGTAGTATAGAGATTACTTGGCGGTTGAACACTGAAGCTTTCTTT. It encodes CASSIEITWRLNTEAFF.